The source of this T cell receptor (beta chain) is a study of T cell responses to AZD1222 COVID-19 vaccine. On the study more broadly: Recipients boosted at about 4 weeks or about 12 weeks are pooled. Study-wide points: Epitopes outside B.1.351 and B.1.1.7 mutated regions reportedly drew nearly half of spike TCRs. Baseline antibody screening turned up just a handful of seropositive AZD1222 recipients.

Assay: immunoSEQ multiplex PCR; the TCRdb copy retains only in-frame clones and omits some. The sample holds 80,000 to 130,000 clones; around nine tenths are singletons and the top ten take under 4%. In regard to this clone: What it binds is unknown.

The sample consisted of peripheral blood, taken on day 0 of AZD1222 vaccination. The sequence was collected from an adult in good health.

CDR3 in amino acids: CASSLGWGDKQYF. The CDR3 bases are TGTGCCAGCAGCTTGGGTTGGGGGGACAAGCAGTACTTC. J is TRBJ2-7 and V is TRBV5-6; D is possibly TRBD1 or TRBD2 (6 bases each). CDR1 is SGHDT, CDR2 YYEEEE, per germline. Trimming left V 0 bases short and J 8 bases short, with 12 bases between. The CDR3 runs 13 residues.